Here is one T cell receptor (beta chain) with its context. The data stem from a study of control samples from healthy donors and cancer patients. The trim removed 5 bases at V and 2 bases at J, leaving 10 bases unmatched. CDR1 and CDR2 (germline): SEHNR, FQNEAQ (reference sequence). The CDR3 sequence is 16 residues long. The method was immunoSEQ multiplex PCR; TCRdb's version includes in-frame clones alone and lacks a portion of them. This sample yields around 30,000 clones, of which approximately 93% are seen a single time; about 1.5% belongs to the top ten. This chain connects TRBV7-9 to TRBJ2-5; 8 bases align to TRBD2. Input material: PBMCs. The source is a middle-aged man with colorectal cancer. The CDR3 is CASSVQRTSGQETQYF. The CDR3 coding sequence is TGTGCCAGCAGCGTGCAGCGTACTAGCGGACAAGAGACCCAGTACTTC.